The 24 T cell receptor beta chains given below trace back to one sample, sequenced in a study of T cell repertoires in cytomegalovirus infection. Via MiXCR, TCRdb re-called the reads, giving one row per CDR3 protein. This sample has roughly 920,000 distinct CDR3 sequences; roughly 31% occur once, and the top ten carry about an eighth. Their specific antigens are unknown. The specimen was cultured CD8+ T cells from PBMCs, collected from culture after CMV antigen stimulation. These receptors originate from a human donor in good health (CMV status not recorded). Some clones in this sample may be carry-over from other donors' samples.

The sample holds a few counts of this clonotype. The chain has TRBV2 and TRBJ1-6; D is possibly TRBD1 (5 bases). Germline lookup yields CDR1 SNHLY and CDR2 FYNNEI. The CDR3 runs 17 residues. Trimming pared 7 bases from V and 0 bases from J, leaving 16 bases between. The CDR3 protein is CASMGQGYGSYNSPLHF. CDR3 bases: TGTGCCAGCATGGGCCAGGGTTACGGCTCCTATAATTCACCCCTCCACTTT.

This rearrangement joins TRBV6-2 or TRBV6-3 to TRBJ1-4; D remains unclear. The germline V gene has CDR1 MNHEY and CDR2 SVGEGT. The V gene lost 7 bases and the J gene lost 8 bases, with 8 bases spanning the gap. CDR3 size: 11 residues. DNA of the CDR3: TGTGCCAGCACCGCGGGGGAAAAACTGTTTTTT. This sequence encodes CASTAGEKLFF.

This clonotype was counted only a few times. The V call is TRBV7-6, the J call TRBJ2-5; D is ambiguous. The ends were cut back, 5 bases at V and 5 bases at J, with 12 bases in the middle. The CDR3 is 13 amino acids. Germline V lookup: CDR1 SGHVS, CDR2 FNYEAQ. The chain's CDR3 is CASSDSGRETQYF. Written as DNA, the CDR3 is TGTGCCAGCAGCGACTCGGGCCGGGAGACCCAGTACTTC.

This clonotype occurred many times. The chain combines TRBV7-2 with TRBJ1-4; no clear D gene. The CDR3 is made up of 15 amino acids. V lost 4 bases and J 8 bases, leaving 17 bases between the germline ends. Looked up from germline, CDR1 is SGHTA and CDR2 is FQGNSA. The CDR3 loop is CASSSSPAGSEKLFF. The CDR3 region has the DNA TGTGCCAGCAGCTCCTCCCCGGCTGGGTCCGAAAAACTGTTTTTT.

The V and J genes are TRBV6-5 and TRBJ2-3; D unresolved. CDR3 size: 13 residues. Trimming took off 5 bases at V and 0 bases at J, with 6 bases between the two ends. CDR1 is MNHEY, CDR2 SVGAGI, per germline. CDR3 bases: TGTGCCAGCAGTCGAAAAAGCACAGATACGCAGTATTTT. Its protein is CASSRKSTDTQYF.

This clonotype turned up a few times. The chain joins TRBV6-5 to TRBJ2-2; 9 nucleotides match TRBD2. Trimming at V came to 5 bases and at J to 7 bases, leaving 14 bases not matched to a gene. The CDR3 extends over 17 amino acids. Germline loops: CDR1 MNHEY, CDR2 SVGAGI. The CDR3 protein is CASSQYPSGAAGGELFF. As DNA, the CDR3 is TGTGCCAGCAGTCAGTACCCTAGCGGGGCGGCGGGCGGGGAGCTGTTTTTT.

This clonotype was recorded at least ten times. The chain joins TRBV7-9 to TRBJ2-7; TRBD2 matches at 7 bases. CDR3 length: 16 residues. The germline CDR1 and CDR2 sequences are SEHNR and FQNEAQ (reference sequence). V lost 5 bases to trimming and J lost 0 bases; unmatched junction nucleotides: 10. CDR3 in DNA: TGTGCCAGCAGCCTCGGTTGGGGGGGATCCTCCTACGAGCAGTACGTC. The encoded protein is CASSLGWGGSSYEQYV.

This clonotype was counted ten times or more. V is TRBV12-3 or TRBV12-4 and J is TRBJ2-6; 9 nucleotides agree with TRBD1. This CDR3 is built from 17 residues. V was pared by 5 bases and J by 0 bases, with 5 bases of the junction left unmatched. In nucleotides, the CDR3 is TGTGCCAGCAGTCTCCGGGACAGGGTCTCTGGGGCCAACGTCCTGACTTTC. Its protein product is CASSLRDRVSGANVLTF.

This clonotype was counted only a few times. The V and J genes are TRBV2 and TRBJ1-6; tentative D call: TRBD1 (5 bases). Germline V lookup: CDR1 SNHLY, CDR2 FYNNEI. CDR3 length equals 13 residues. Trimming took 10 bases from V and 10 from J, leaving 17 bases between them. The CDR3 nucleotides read TGTGCCACCAACCGGGGGGGTATGTCACCCCTCCACTTT. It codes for CATNRGGMSPLHF. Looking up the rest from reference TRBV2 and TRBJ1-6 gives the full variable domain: EPEVTQTPSHQVTQMGQEVILRCVPISNHLYFYWYRQILGQKVEFLVSFYNNEISEKSEIFDDQFSVERPDGSNFTLKIRSTKLEDSAMYFCATNRGGMSPLHFGNGTRLTVT.

The CDR3: CASSQEVQGRSQPQHF. CDR3 nucleotides: TGCGCCAGCAGCCAAGAGGTCCAGGGTCGGTCTCAGCCCCAGCATTTT. The chain recombines TRBV4-1 with TRBJ1-5; maybe TRBD1 (5 bases). V was shortened by 0 bases and J by 6 bases, with 15 bases between the two germline ends. The CDR3 totals 16 residues. Germline lookup yields CDR1 MGHRA and CDR2 YSYEKL.

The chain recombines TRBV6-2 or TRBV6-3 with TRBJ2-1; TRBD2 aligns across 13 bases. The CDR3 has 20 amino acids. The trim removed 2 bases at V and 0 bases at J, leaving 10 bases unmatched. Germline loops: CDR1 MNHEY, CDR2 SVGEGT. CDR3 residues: CASSYPWTSGGPSSYNEQFF. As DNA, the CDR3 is TGTGCCAGCAGTTACCCCTGGACTAGCGGGGGCCCGAGCTCCTACAATGAGCAGTTCTTC.

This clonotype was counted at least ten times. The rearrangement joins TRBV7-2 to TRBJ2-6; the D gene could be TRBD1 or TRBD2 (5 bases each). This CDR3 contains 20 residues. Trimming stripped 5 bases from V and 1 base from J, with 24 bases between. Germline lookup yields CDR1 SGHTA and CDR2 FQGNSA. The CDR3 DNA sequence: TGTGCCAGCAGCCTCGGCCGTCCGGGACCTAGCCCTTCTGGGGCCAACGTCCTGACTTTC. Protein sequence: CASSLGRPGPSPSGANVLTF.

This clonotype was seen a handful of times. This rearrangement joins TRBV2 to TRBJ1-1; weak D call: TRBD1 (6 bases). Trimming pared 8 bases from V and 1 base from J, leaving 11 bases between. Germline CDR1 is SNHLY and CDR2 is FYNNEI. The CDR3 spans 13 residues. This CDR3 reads CASPTGANTEAFF. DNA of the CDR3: TGTGCCAGCCCCACGGGGGCGAACACTGAAGCTTTCTTT.

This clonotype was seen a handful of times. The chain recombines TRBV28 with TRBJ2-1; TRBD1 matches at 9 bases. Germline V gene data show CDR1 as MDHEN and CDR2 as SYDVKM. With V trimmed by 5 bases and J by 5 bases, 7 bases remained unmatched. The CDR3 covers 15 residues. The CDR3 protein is CASSPRQGVDNEQFF. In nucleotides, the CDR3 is TGTGCCAGCAGTCCCCGACAGGGGGTAGACAATGAGCAGTTCTTC. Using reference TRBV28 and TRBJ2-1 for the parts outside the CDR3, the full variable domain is DVKVTQSSRYLVKRTGEKVFLECVQDMDHENMFWYRQDPGLGLRLIYFSYDVKMKEKGDIPEGYSVSREKKERFSLILESASTNQTSMYLCASSPRQGVDNEQFFGPGTRLTVL.

CDR3 protein: CASRPGTIEETQYF. The CDR3 DNA reads as TGTGCCAGCAGACCGGGGACTATTGAAGAGACCCAGTACTTC. The chain has TRBV12-3 or TRBV12-4 and TRBJ2-5; 7 nucleotides align to TRBD2. The CDR3 loop spans 14 amino acids. The V gene end was trimmed by 6 bases and the J gene end by 3 bases; junction bases not matched to a gene: 7.

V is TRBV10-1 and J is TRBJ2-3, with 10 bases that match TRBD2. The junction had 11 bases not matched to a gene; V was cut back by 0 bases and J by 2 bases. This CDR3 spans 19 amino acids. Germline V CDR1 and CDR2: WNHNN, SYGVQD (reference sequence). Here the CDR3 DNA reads TGCGCCAGCAGTGAGTCGGTCGAGACTAGCGGGCCCTACACAGATACGCAGTATTTT. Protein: CASSESVETSGPYTDTQYF.

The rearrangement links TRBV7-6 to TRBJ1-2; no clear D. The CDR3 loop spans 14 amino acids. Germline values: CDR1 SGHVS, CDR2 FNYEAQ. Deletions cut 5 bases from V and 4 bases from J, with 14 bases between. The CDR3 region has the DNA TGTGCCAGCAGCCCCTGGGGAGCTACCTATGGCTACACCTTC. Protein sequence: CASSPWGATYGYTF.

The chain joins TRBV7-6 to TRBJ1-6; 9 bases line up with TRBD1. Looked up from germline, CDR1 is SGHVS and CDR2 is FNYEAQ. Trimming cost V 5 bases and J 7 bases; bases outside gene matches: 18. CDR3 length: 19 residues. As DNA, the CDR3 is TGTGCCAGCAGCCCGCACGGGACAGGGAATCTTAAAGTAAATTCACCCCTCCACTTT. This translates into CASSPHGTGNLKVNSPLHF.

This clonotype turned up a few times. Here the CDR3 reads CASIGNEQFF. CDR3 nucleotides: TGTGCCAGCATTGGAAATGAGCAGTTCTTC. V is TRBV25-1 and J is TRBJ2-1; D not resolved. Germline-derived CDR1 and CDR2 are MGHDK and SYGVNS. The length of the CDR3 is 10 residues. V lost 7 bases, J lost 7 bases, and 5 bases lay in between.

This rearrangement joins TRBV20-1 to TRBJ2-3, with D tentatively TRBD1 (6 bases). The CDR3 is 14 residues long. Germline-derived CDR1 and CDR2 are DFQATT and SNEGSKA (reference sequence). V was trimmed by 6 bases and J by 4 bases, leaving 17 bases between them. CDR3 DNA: TGCAGTGCCCTGAACAGGGTTGGCCCAGATACGCAGTATTTT. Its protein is CSALNRVGPDTQYF.

The CDR3 coding sequence is TGCGCCAGCAGCCAGGGACTAGCGGGGCTTAACACCGGGGAGCTGTTTTTT. Its translation is CASSQGLAGLNTGELFF. The chain joins TRBV4-3 to TRBJ2-2, with TRBD2 matching over 13 bases. The CDR3 runs 17 residues. Germline CDR1 is LGHNA and CDR2 is YSLEER. The trim removed 3 bases at V and 2 bases at J, leaving 3 bases unmatched.

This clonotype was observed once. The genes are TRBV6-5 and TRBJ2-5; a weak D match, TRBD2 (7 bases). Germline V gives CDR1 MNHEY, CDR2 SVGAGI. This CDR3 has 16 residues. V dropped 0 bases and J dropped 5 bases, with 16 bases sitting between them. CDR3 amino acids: CASSYSNSGGGETQYF. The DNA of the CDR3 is TGTGCCAGCAGTTACTCTAATTCGGGGGGCGGGGAGACCCAGTACTTC.

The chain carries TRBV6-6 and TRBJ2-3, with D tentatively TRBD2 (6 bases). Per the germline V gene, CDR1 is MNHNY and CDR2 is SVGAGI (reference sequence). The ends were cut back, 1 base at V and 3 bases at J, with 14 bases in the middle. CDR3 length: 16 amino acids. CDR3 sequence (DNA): TGTGCCAGCAGTTACTTAAGACTAGAACGGACAGATACGCAGTATTTT. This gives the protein CASSYLRLERTDTQYF.

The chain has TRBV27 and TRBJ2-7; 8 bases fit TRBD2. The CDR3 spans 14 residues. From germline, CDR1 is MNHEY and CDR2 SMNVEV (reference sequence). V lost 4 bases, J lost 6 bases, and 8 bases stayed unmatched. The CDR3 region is CASSSGTRSSEQYF. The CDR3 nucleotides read TGTGCCAGCAGTTCCGGGACTAGGAGTTCCGAGCAGTACTTC.